This TCR beta chain was captured in a study of blood T cell repertoires in COVID-19 (dated by TCRdb to the early 2020s). About the investigation overall: The collaborator samples originated in the United States, Italy and Spain and spanned the acute and convalescent phases of COVID-19. The material from the prospective study consisted of cDNA or gDNA derived from T cells, B-cell-depleted T cells, or PBMCs. Subjects who had been exposed to COVID-19, were actively infected with it, or had recovered from it provided the deeply sampled blood TCRbeta repertoires that made up the dataset. The repertoires were released in a freely available public database intended as a resource for research on the immune response to SARS-CoV-2. The samples were drawn from the first 160 participants of the ongoing ImmuneRACE study and from roughly 1,300 subjects provided by 6 global collaborators. Nearly every sample came with metadata listing a de-identified subject ID, COVID-19 status, age in years and sex. HLA class I and class II types, where available, came from metadata supplied by the sample provider rather than from assay-based typing.

Summary of the overall study and its limitations: The quantity of clinical and demographic metadata differed by source and by participant and was supplied without curation.

The germline V gene (reference sequence) yields MNHEY for CDR1 and SMNVEV for CDR2. Deletion took 1 base off V and 0 bases off J, with a span of 10 bases between the germline ends. Including the terminal cysteine and phenylalanine, the CDR3 comprises 16 residues. This entry keeps only the CDR3 DNA: 48 bases, framed from base 1. Collaborating institutions collected whole blood in K2EDTA tubes following their own protocols. Collaborator samples were shipped for TCRbeta analysis as frozen whole blood, isolated PBMCs, or DNA extracted from either sample type. TCRbeta CDR3 regions were amplified from genomic DNA by means of the immunoSEQ Assay, a bias-controlled multiplex PCR. The paper's data handling went like this. The number of nucleated cells in each sample was estimated by amplification of reference gene primers within the assay. Sequence reads were collapsed and filtered to measure the absolute abundance of every unique TCRbeta CDR3 rearrangement. For each sample, productive Simpson clonality was calculated as the square root of Simpson's diversity index across productive rearrangements. Not all clones reach the TCRdb copy of this immuneACCESS table, which keeps in-frame sequences only. Checked studies attribute under half of the gap to unresolved V genes and leave the rest unexplained. D and trimming come from the DNA, and the V and J calls and clone size come from that table. This sample has some 97,000 clones in its table, and around nine tenths of those were observed once. In total, the top ten clones hold 1.5% to 2% of the sample.

Details on this clone: Its antigen is unknown. No much larger clone is present one base from it, and per-base qualities are unavailable.

Sequencing was performed on peripheral blood. The rearranged chain carries TRBV27 and TRBJ2-4; the D gene cannot be resolved reliably. This TCR derives from a man between 60 and 70 years old with acute or convalescent COVID-19. Here is the DNA: TGTGCCAGCAGTTTATTGTCAGTGCTAGCCAAAAACATTCAGTACTTC. Its translation reads: CASSLLSVLAKNIQYF.